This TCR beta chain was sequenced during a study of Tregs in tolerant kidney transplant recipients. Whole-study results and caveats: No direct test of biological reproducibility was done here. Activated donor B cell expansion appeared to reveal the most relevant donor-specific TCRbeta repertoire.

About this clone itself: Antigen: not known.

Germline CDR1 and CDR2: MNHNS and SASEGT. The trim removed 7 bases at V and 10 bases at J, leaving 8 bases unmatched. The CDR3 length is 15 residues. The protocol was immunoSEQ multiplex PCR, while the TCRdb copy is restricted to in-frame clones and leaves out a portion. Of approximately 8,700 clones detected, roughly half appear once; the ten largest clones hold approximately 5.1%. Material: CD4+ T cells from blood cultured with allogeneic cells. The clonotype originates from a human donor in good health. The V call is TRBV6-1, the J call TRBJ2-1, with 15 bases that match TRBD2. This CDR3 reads CASTRGLAGGKEQFF. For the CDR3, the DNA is TGTGCCAGCACCCGCGGACTAGCGGGGGGGAAAGAGCAGTTCTTC.